Below, one TCR beta chain is given with its context. The data were obtained in a study of blood T cell repertoires in COVID-19. About the research overall: From the United States, Italy and Spain came samples of acute and convalescent COVID-19.

Libraries were prepared by immunoSEQ multiplex PCR; TCRdb keeps only in-frame clonotypes and omits some of them. The sample lists 95,000 to 150,000 clones; 82% were seen once. The germline gives CDR1 SGHTA, CDR2 FQGTGA. The CDR3 runs 16 residues. J gave up 0 bases and V 4 bases, and 1 base lay outside the gene matches. The J gene is TRBJ2-2, the V gene TRBV7-3; 11 nucleotides align to TRBD2. The sequence derives from a woman in her 70s with acute or convalescent COVID-19. The sequencing input was peripheral blood. This CDR3 reads CASSSSGGTNTGELFF. In DNA form, the CDR3 reads TGTGCCAGCAGCTCTAGCGGGGGGACGAACACCGGGGAGCTGTTTTTT. Combining the CDR3 with reference TRBV7-3 and TRBJ2-2 gives the whole variable domain GAGVSQTPSNKVTEKGKYVELRCDPISGHTALYWYRQSLGQGPEFLIYFQGTGAADDSGLPNDRFFAVRPEGSVSTLKIQRTERGDSAVYLCASSSSGGTNTGELFFGEGSRLTVL.